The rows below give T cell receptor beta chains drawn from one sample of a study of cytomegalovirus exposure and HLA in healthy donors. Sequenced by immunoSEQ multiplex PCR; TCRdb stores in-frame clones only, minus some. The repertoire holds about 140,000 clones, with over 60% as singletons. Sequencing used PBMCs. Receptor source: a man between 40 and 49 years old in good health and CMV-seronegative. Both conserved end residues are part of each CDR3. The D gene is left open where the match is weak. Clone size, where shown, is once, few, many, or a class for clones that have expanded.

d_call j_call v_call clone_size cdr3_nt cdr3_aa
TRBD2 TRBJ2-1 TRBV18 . TGTGCCAGCTCGGATCGGACTAGCGGGAGGGCCCACTACAATGAGCAGTTCTTC CASSDRTSGRAHYNEQFF
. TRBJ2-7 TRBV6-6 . TGTGCCAGCAGGCAGGACTCCTACGAGCAGTACTTC CASRQDSYEQYF
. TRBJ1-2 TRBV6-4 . TGTGCCAGCAGTGACTCTGTCAGGGCGGTGAATGGCTACACCTTC CASSDSVRAVNGYTF
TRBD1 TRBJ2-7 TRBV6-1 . TGTGCCAGCAGTGAAGCAGGGACAGGACCCTACGAGCAGTACTTC CASSEAGTGPYEQYF
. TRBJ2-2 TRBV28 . TGTGCCAGCAGTTTAGGTTGGCCCGGGGAGCTGTTTTTT CASSLGWPGELFF
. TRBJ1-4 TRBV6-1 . TGTGCCAGCAGCCGCGAGTCTCGAGAAAAACTGTTTTTT CASSRESREKLFF
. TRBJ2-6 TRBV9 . TGTGCCAGCAGCGCGAGAGCCTCTGGGGCCAACGTCCTGACTTTC CASSARASGANVLTF
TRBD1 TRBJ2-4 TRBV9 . TGTGCCAGCAGCGCCTACGGGACAGGGGCCCAATACTTC CASSAYGTGAQYF
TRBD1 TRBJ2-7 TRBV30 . TGTGCCTGGGCCCCGGGACAGGGGCCCTACGAGCAGTACTTC CAWAPGQGPYEQYF
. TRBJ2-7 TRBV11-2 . TGTGCCAGCAGTCCCCTAAACTACTACTCCTACGAGCAGTACTTC CASSPLNYYSYEQYF
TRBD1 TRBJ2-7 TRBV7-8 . TGTGCCAGCAGCCCCGGGACAGGGACCTTTGAGCAGTACTTC CASSPGTGTFEQYF
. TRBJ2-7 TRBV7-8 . TGTGCCAGCAGCGAGGGCAACTACGAGCAGTACTTC CASSEGNYEQYF
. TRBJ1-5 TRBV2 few TGTGCCAGCAGTGGTACAGGCAATCAGCCCCAGAATTTT CASSGTGNQPQNF
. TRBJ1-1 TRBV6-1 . TGTGCCAGCAGTGAATTCTGGCTGAACACTGAAGCTTTCTTT CASSEFWLNTEAFF
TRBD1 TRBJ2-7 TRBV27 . TGTGCCAGCAGACGACAGGGTTCCACGTACGAGCAGTACTTC CASRRQGSTYEQYF
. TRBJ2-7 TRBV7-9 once TGTGCCAGCAGCGGGATGGGACATGACTACGAGCAGTACTTC CASSGMGHDYEQYF
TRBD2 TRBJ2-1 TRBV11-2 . TGTGCCAGCAGCCCGGCCGGGACTAGCGGGAGGCTTGAGCAGTTCTTC CASSPAGTSGRLEQFF
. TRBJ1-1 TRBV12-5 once TGTGCTAGTGGTTTAAGAGAGAACACTGAAGCTTTCTTT CASGLRENTEAFF
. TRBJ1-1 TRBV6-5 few TGTGCCAGCAGTTACTCGACCAGGGTTACCACTGAAGCTTTCTTT CASSYSTRVTTEAFF
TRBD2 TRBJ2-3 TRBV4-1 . TGCGCCAGCAGCCAAGATAGACTAGCGGGCACAGATACGCAGTATTTT CASSQDRLAGTDTQYF
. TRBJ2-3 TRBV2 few TGTGCCAGCAGGCAGGGTGATACGCAGTATTTT CASRQGDTQYF
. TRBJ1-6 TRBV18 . TGTGCCAGCTCACCAATAGGCGGGGAATCACCCCTCCACTTT CASSPIGGESPLHF
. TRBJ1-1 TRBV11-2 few TGTGCCAGCACCCCAAGTGGTCCCACACCGAACACTGAAGCTTTCTTT CASTPSGPTPNTEAFF
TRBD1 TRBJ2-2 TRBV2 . TGTGCCAGCAGTTCACTCCAGGGGGCGCATGGGGAGCTGTTTTTT CASSSLQGAHGELFF
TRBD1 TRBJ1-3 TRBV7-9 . TGTGCCAGCAGCCTGGGGGGACAGGGGCACTCTGGAAACACCATATATTTT CASSLGGQGHSGNTIYF
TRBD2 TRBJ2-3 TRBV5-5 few TGTGCCAGCAGCGTACTAGCGGGGGGGCGCACAGATACGCAGTATTTT CASSVLAGGRTDTQYF
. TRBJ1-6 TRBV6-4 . TGTGCCAGCAGCCTTACGAGGTGGAAAAAGGAAGAATCACCCCTCCACTTT CASSLTRWKKEESPLHF
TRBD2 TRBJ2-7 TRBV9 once TGTGCCAGCAGCGCCAACCGGGGGGAACCCTACGAGCAGTACTTC CASSANRGEPYEQYF
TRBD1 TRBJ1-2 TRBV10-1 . TGCGCCAGCAGTGAGCACAGGGGAGGTGGCTACACCTTC CASSEHRGGGYTF
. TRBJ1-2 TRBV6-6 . TGTGCCAGCAGGGGGCGGGGAGAGGACGGCTACCCCTTC CASRGRGEDGYPF
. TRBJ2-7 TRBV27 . TGTGCCAGCTCCGCGCGGGAAGGGGCCTACGAGCAGTACTTC CASSAREGAYEQYF
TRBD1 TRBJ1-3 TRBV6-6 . TGTGCCAGCAGACAGACAGGGTCGAGTGGAAACACCATATATTTT CASRQTGSSGNTIYF
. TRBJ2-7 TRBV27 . TGTGCCAGCAGTTTAAGCAGGGGCCTTCTTCCTTCCTACGAGCAGTACTTC CASSLSRGLLPSYEQYF
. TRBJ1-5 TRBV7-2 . TGTGCCAGCAGCTTAGGTACAATCGGCAATCAGCCCCAGCATTTT CASSLGTIGNQPQHF
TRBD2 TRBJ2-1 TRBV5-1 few TGCGCCAGCTCCACTAGCGTTTCCTACAATGAGCAGTTCTTC CASSTSVSYNEQFF
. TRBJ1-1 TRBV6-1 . TGTGCCAGCATGCCAGGAGGGTTCGCTGAAGCTTTCTTT CASMPGGFAEAFF
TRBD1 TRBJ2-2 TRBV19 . TGTGCCAGTAGTCCGGGGACAGGGGGATCCGGGGAGCTGTTTTTT CASSPGTGGSGELFF
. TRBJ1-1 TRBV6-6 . TGTGCCAGCAGTCCAACAGGGAGGGGGTGGGACACTGAAGCTTTCTTT CASSPTGRGWDTEAFF
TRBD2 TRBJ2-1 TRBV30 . TGTGCCTGGAGTTTCGAGCGGGAGTCTAGTGAGCAGTTCTTC CAWSFERESSEQFF
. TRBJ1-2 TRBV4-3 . TGCGCCAGCAGTAGGGCAGGGCAGGGCGCTAACTATGGCTACACCTTC CASSRAGQGANYGYTF
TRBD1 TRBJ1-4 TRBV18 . TGTGCCACCAACCGGGACAGCAATGAAAAACTGTTTTTT CATNRDSNEKLFF
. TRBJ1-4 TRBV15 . TGTGCCACCAGCAGAGTCCCCCAGGGTGGGGTCGGACTGTTTTTT CATSRVPQGGVGLFF
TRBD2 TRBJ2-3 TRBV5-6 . TGTGCCAGCAGCTTGGGCGGGGGGAAAAGCACAGATACGCAGTATTTT CASSLGGGKSTDTQYF
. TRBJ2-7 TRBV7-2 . TGTGCCAGCAGCCTCGATTTGGACACCGGAACCTACGAGCAGTACTTC CASSLDLDTGTYEQYF
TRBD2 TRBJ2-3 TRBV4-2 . TGTGCCAGCAGCCAATTTTCTAGCGGGGGGCCCACAGATACGCAGTATTTT CASSQFSSGGPTDTQYF
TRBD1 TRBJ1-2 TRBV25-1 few TGTGCCAGCAGTGAATATTTTGACAGGGATTCTTACTATGGCTACACCTTC CASSEYFDRDSYYGYTF
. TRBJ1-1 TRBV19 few TGTGCCAGTAGCCCGACAGAGCTCACTGAAGCTTTCTTT CASSPTELTEAFF
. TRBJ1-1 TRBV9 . TGTGCCAGCAGCGGGCAGGCCTGGAACACTGAAGCTTTCTTT CASSGQAWNTEAFF
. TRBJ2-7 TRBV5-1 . TGCGCCAGCAGCTTGTTACCCTACGAGCAGTACTTC CASSLLPYEQYF
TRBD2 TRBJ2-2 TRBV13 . TGTGCCAGCAGGATAGCGGGGGGGCCCGGGGAGCTGTTTTTT CASRIAGGPGELFF
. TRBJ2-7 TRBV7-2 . TGTGCCAGCAGCTTAGCCCGCAGAACCTACGAGCAGTACTTC CASSLARRTYEQYF
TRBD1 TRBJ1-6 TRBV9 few TGTGCCAGCAGCGCGTCGGGGACAGGGAATTCACCCCTCCACTTT CASSASGTGNSPLHF
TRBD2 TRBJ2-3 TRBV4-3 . TGCGCCAGCAGCCAAGATGAGATAGCGGGATCAGATACGCAGTATTTT CASSQDEIAGSDTQYF
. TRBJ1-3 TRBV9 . TGTGCCAGCAGCGCGGGGGATTCTGGAAACACCATATATTTT CASSAGDSGNTIYF